This TCR beta chain was recorded in a study of human T cells and chemical hapten exposure. Study details: Donors were sensitized with 2% DPC on the upper inner arm. The cohort included alopecia areata under or over 50% scalp, totalis and universalis.

This CDR3 has 14 amino acids. Germline V lookup: CDR1 SGHRS, CDR2 YFSETQ. Trimming pared 2 bases from V and 3 bases from J, leaving 12 bases between. Comment on this clonotype: Its antigen is still unknown.

Time point: pre-sensitization, week 0. Treatment indicated: therapeutic diphenylcyclopropenone sensitization with weekly scalp DPC. Study-wide points: Alopecia in the donors means their immune response may deviate from healthy people's. Sensitizing to DPC left TCRs with a frequency above 1 in 1000 unaltered.

TCRdb reanalysed the RACE reads using MiXCR and keeps one entry per CDR3 protein. The data show over 85,000 distinct CDR3 sequences, 10% to 13% seen once. The chain recombines TRBV5-1 with TRBJ2-7; possible D gene TRBD1, 6 bases. The TCR comes from a woman in her sixties with alopecia areata. Some clones in this sample may be carry-over from other donors' samples. This sample comprised whole blood, obtained in connection with sensitization to the hapten diphenylcyclopropenone (DPC). CDR3 amino acids: CASSFRTEVYEQYF. In nucleotides, the CDR3 is TGCGCCAGCAGCTTCCGGACAGAAGTCTACGAGCAGTACTTC.